This is a list of T cell receptor beta chains from one sample in a study of CD8 T cells in ankylosing spondylitis. TCRdb re-analysed the 5' RACE reads in MiXCR, keeping a single row per CDR3 protein. The table has some 200,000 distinct CDR3 sequences, around a sixth seen once. The sample taken for sequencing was blood, either unsorted or a sorted T cell fraction (not recorded which). Every receptor here comes from a male donor between 5 and 35 years old with ankylosing spondylitis or in good health (not recorded which). The CDR3 runs from the conserved cysteine through the conserved F or W. A D gene is named only where the DNA matches it firmly. Only some rows state a clone size, as once, few, many or a class for expanded clones.

abundance: many
v_gene: TRBV20-1
d_gene: NA
j_gene: TRBJ2-7
CDR3aa: CSARDPTRTYEQYF
CDR3nt: TGCAGTGCTAGAGATCCTACTAGAACCTACGAGCAGTACTTC

abundance: many
v_gene: TRBV2
d_gene: NA
j_gene: TRBJ1-1
CDR3aa: CASSEALRFTEAFF
CDR3nt: TGTGCCAGCAGTGAAGCGCTTCGTTTTACTGAAGCTTTCTTT

abundance: many
v_gene: TRBV19
d_gene: TRBD2
j_gene: TRBJ2-1
CDR3aa: CASYHYGTSGRDEQFF
CDR3nt: TGTGCCAGTTATCACTACGGGACTAGCGGGAGAGATGAGCAGTTCTTC

abundance: many
v_gene: TRBV25-1
d_gene: TRBD2
j_gene: TRBJ2-1
CDR3aa: CASSARLASYNEQFF
CDR3nt: TGTGCCAGCAGTGCCAGACTAGCTTCCTACAATGAGCAGTTCTTC

abundance: many
v_gene: TRBV6-2/TRBV6-3
d_gene: NA
j_gene: TRBJ2-4
CDR3aa: CASSFLGGRGAPSAKNIQYF
CDR3nt: TGTGCCAGCAGCTTCCTCGGCGGCAGGGGCGCCCCTTCGGCCAAAAACATTCAGTACTTC

abundance: NA
v_gene: TRBV18
d_gene: NA
j_gene: TRBJ1-1
CDR3aa: CASSPLGALAEAFF
CDR3nt: TGTGCCAGCTCACCATTAGGGGCGTTGGCTGAAGCTTTCTTT

abundance: many
v_gene: TRBV18
d_gene: NA
j_gene: TRBJ1-1
CDR3aa: CASSPQGAEGLKAFF
CDR3nt: TGTGCCAGCTCACCACAGGGAGCTGAGGGCCTGAAAGCTTTCTTT

abundance: many
v_gene: TRBV20-1
d_gene: TRBD2
j_gene: TRBJ2-3
CDR3aa: CSARDLGAGGTDTQYF
CDR3nt: TGCAGTGCTAGAGATCTGGGAGCGGGAGGCACAGATACGCAGTATTTT

abundance: many
v_gene: TRBV3-1
d_gene: NA
j_gene: TRBJ1-3
CDR3aa: CASSQDWSVGNTIYF
CDR3nt: TGTGCCAGCAGCCAAGATTGGTCCGTTGGAAACACCATATATTTT

abundance: many
v_gene: TRBV7-9
d_gene: NA
j_gene: TRBJ1-4
CDR3aa: CASSFYGGGEEKLFF
CDR3nt: TGTGCCAGCAGCTTTTATGGGGGAGGAGAGGAAAAACTGTTTTTT

abundance: NA
v_gene: TRBV30
d_gene: NA
j_gene: TRBJ1-3
CDR3aa: CAWSLLGNTIYF
CDR3nt: TGTGCCTGGAGCCTACTGGGGAACACCATATATTTT

abundance: many
v_gene: TRBV19
d_gene: NA
j_gene: TRBJ1-5
CDR3aa: CASSIVWAGTHNQPQHF
CDR3nt: TGTGCCAGTAGTATTGTTTGGGCAGGGACCCACAATCAGCCCCAGCATTTT

abundance: many
v_gene: TRBV12-3/TRBV12-4
d_gene: TRBD1
j_gene: TRBJ2-3
CDR3aa: CASRRGQNTDTQYF
CDR3nt: TGTGCCAGCAGGAGGGGGCAAAACACAGATACGCAGTATTTT

abundance: many
v_gene: TRBV14
d_gene: NA
j_gene: TRBJ2-2
CDR3aa: CASSQLDRTGELFF
CDR3nt: TGTGCCAGCAGCCAGCTGGACCGTACCGGGGAGCTGTTTTTT

abundance: NA
v_gene: TRBV9
d_gene: NA
j_gene: TRBJ2-7
CDR3aa: CASSVGLNYEQYF
CDR3nt: TGTGCCAGCAGCGTAGGCCTGAACTACGAGCAGTACTTC

abundance: NA
v_gene: TRBV20-1
d_gene: NA
j_gene: TRBJ2-3
CDR3aa: CSALQPSTDTQYF
CDR3nt: TGCAGTGCTCTTCAACCTAGCACAGATACGCAGTATTTT

abundance: NA
v_gene: TRBV20-1
d_gene: TRBD1
j_gene: TRBJ1-1
CDR3aa: CSAPGGRGNTEAFF
CDR3nt: TGCAGTGCGCCAGGGGGCAGAGGGAACACTGAAGCTTTCTTT

abundance: many
v_gene: TRBV7-2
d_gene: NA
j_gene: TRBJ2-7
CDR3aa: CASSLYLQTYEQYF
CDR3nt: TGTGCCAGCAGCTTATACTTACAAACCTACGAGCAGTACTTC

abundance: many
v_gene: TRBV6-2/TRBV6-3
d_gene: NA
j_gene: TRBJ2-7
CDR3aa: CASSYQPTGEQYF
CDR3nt: TGTGCCAGCAGTTACCAGCCAACGGGCGAGCAGTACTTC

abundance: many
v_gene: TRBV7-9
d_gene: NA
j_gene: TRBJ1-1
CDR3aa: CASSLEAATPEAFF
CDR3nt: TGTGCCAGCAGCTTAGAGGCAGCGACTCCTGAAGCTTTCTTT

abundance: NA
v_gene: TRBV11-2
d_gene: NA
j_gene: TRBJ2-1
CDR3aa: CASSSVSAPIGEFF
CDR3nt: TGTGCCAGCAGCTCGGTGAGCGCCCCAATCGGAGAATTCTTC

abundance: many
v_gene: TRBV7-2
d_gene: NA
j_gene: TRBJ2-7
CDR3aa: CASSLEVGSSSYEQYF
CDR3nt: TGTGCCAGCAGCTTAGAGGTTGGAAGTAGCTCCTACGAGCAGTACTTC

abundance: many
v_gene: TRBV7-9
d_gene: TRBD1
j_gene: TRBJ2-1
CDR3aa: CASSVQGLGNNEQFF
CDR3nt: TGTGCCAGCAGCGTACAGGGGTTGGGAAACAATGAGCAGTTCTTC

abundance: NA
v_gene: TRBV6-2/TRBV6-3
d_gene: NA
j_gene: TRBJ2-2
CDR3aa: CASSPGTLIDGELFF
CDR3nt: TGTGCCAGCAGTCCCGGGACACTTATTGACGGGGAGCTGTTTTTT

abundance: many
v_gene: TRBV4-3
d_gene: TRBD1
j_gene: TRBJ2-7
CDR3aa: CASSQDRAHEQYF
CDR3nt: TGCGCCAGCAGCCAGGACAGGGCCCACGAGCAGTACTTC

abundance: NA
v_gene: TRBV27
d_gene: NA
j_gene: TRBJ2-7
CDR3aa: CASSIFGYEQYF
CDR3nt: TGTGCCAGCAGTATATTCGGCTACGAGCAGTACTTC

abundance: many
v_gene: TRBV16
d_gene: TRBD1
j_gene: TRBJ2-3
CDR3aa: CASSQSSGGISTDTQYF
CDR3nt: TGTGCCAGCAGCCAATCTTCAGGGGGAATTAGCACAGATACGCAGTATTTT

abundance: few
v_gene: TRBV29-1
d_gene: NA
j_gene: TRBJ2-7
CDR3aa: CSVSAGVSYEQYF
CDR3nt: TGCAGCGTGTCCGCAGGGGTAAGCTACGAGCAGTACTTC

abundance: many
v_gene: TRBV5-1
d_gene: NA
j_gene: TRBJ2-1
CDR3aa: CASSLRSALRDVNEQFF
CDR3nt: TGCGCCAGCAGCTTGCGCTCGGCTTTAAGGGACGTGAATGAGCAGTTCTTC

abundance: few
v_gene: TRBV29-1
d_gene: TRBD1
j_gene: TRBJ1-5
CDR3aa: CSVADRGGQPQHF
CDR3nt: TGCAGCGTCGCCGACAGGGGCGGGCAGCCCCAGCATTTT

abundance: NA
v_gene: TRBV18
d_gene: TRBD1
j_gene: TRBJ2-7
CDR3aa: CASSGTGGAGYEQYF
CDR3nt: TGTGCCAGCTCAGGAACAGGGGGCGCGGGCTACGAGCAGTACTTC

abundance: NA
v_gene: TRBV12-5
d_gene: NA
j_gene: TRBJ2-5
CDR3aa: CASGTAETQYF
CDR3nt: TGTGCTAGTGGAACCGCGGAGACCCAGTACTTC

abundance: many
v_gene: TRBV11-2
d_gene: TRBD2
j_gene: TRBJ2-1
CDR3aa: CASSLDRAGGPHEQFF
CDR3nt: TGTGCCAGCAGCTTAGATAGGGCGGGAGGGCCCCATGAGCAGTTCTTC

abundance: NA
v_gene: TRBV6-2/TRBV6-3
d_gene: TRBD1
j_gene: TRBJ2-7
CDR3aa: CASSYSTGGQDEQYF
CDR3nt: TGTGCCAGCAGTTACTCGACAGGGGGCCAGGACGAGCAGTACTTC

abundance: NA
v_gene: TRBV20-1
d_gene: TRBD2
j_gene: TRBJ2-1
CDR3aa: CSARSPTSGSHNEQFF
CDR3nt: TGCAGTGCCCGATCGCCTACTAGCGGGAGCCACAATGAGCAGTTCTTC

abundance: many
v_gene: TRBV11-2
d_gene: TRBD2
j_gene: TRBJ2-1
CDR3aa: CASSTPSAGGSLDEQFF
CDR3nt: TGTGCCAGCAGCACGCCCTCCGCGGGCGGGAGCCTAGATGAGCAGTTCTTC

abundance: many
v_gene: TRBV29-1
d_gene: NA
j_gene: TRBJ2-1
CDR3aa: CSVDGQDRSYNEQFF
CDR3nt: TGCAGCGTTGATGGGCAGGATAGGTCCTACAATGAGCAGTTCTTC

abundance: NA
v_gene: TRBV20-1
d_gene: NA
j_gene: TRBJ2-1
CDR3aa: CSALLQIGGEQFF
CDR3nt: TGCAGTGCTCTCCTACAGATAGGAGGTGAGCAGTTCTTC

abundance: NA
v_gene: TRBV25-1
d_gene: NA
j_gene: TRBJ2-1
CDR3aa: CASSESQGRSSYNEQFF
CDR3nt: TGTGCCAGCAGCGAATCCCAGGGGCGAAGCTCCTACAATGAGCAGTTCTTC

abundance: NA
v_gene: TRBV25-1
d_gene: NA
j_gene: TRBJ2-1
CDR3aa: CASSESRVISYNEQFF
CDR3nt: TGTGCCAGCAGTGAGTCCAGGGTCATCTCCTACAATGAGCAGTTCTTC

abundance: NA
v_gene: TRBV7-2
d_gene: NA
j_gene: TRBJ2-2
CDR3aa: CASSLSVGAVSMNTGELFF
CDR3nt: TGTGCCAGCAGCTTATCAGTAGGGGCTGTTTCGATGAACACCGGGGAGCTGTTTTTT

abundance: NA
v_gene: TRBV29-1
d_gene: TRBD1
j_gene: TRBJ2-7
CDR3aa: CSVVSKTGGF
CDR3nt: TGCAGCGTTGTTTCGAAGACAGGGGGCTTC

abundance: many
v_gene: TRBV11-2
d_gene: NA
j_gene: TRBJ2-3
CDR3aa: CASSGGGGTDTQYF
CDR3nt: TGTGCCAGCAGCGGAGGAGGGGGGACAGATACGCAGTATTTT

abundance: many
v_gene: TRBV6-4
d_gene: NA
j_gene: TRBJ2-2
CDR3aa: CASSDSDVTSELFF
CDR3nt: TGTGCCAGCAGTGACTCCGATGTGACATCGGAGCTGTTTTTT

abundance: many
v_gene: TRBV20-1
d_gene: TRBD2
j_gene: TRBJ2-1
CDR3aa: CSGLAGYGEQFF
CDR3nt: TGCAGCGGTCTAGCGGGATATGGTGAGCAGTTCTTC

abundance: many
v_gene: TRBV21-1
d_gene: NA
j_gene: TRBJ2-1
CDR3aa: CASSKVLAGFYNEQFF
CDR3nt: TGTGCCAGCAGCAAGGTACTAGCGGGATTCTACAATGAGCAGTTCTTC

abundance: many
v_gene: TRBV6-4
d_gene: TRBD2
j_gene: TRBJ2-1
CDR3aa: CASSDSTSGSNEQFF
CDR3nt: TGTGCCAGCAGTGACTCGACTAGCGGGTCGAATGAGCAGTTCTTC

abundance: many
v_gene: TRBV7-2
d_gene: NA
j_gene: TRBJ2-1
CDR3aa: CASSLDPNNEQFF
CDR3nt: TGTGCCAGCAGCCTCGACCCGAACAATGAGCAGTTCTTC

abundance: many
v_gene: TRBV3-1
d_gene: TRBD2
j_gene: TRBJ2-3
CDR3aa: CASSQLRGLATSTDTQYF
CDR3nt: TGTGCCAGCAGCCAATTAAGAGGACTAGCGACTAGCACAGATACGCAGTATTTT

abundance: many
v_gene: TRBV9
d_gene: TRBD1
j_gene: TRBJ2-7
CDR3aa: CASSVVDTGDSEQYF
CDR3nt: TGTGCCAGCAGCGTAGTAGATACAGGGGATAGCGAGCAGTACTTC

abundance: NA
v_gene: TRBV10-3
d_gene: NA
j_gene: TRBJ2-7
CDR3aa: CAISIDSYEQYF
CDR3nt: TGTGCCATCAGTATCGACAGCTACGAGCAGTACTTC

abundance: once
v_gene: TRBV11-1
d_gene: NA
j_gene: TRBJ2-1
CDR3aa: CASSPGWGLGEQFF
CDR3nt: TGTGCCAGCAGCCCCGGCTGGGGATTGGGTGAGCAGTTCTTC

abundance: many
v_gene: TRBV15
d_gene: TRBD1
j_gene: TRBJ1-3
CDR3aa: CATSRDQGASSTIYF
CDR3nt: TGTGCCACCAGCAGAGATCAGGGGGCGTCCAGCACCATATATTTT

abundance: many
v_gene: TRBV7-3
d_gene: NA
j_gene: TRBJ2-2
CDR3aa: CASSLRGPGGLNTGELFF
CDR3nt: TGTGCCAGCAGCTTAAGGGGGCCGGGAGGCCTGAACACCGGGGAGCTGTTTTTT

abundance: NA
v_gene: TRBV7-9
d_gene: NA
j_gene: TRBJ1-1
CDR3aa: CASSLVGGSETEAFF
CDR3nt: TGTGCCAGCAGCTTAGTTGGTGGTTCGGAGACTGAAGCTTTCTTT